The 3 T cell receptor beta chains presented below share a single source sample, sequenced in a study of a mutant IDH1 vaccine in newly diagnosed glioma. Time point specified: week 11, during vaccination. One vaccine dose held 300 ug of mutant IDH1 20-mer peptide and came with topical imiquimod. These receptors lack a known antigen. Repertoires were generated with immunoSEQ multiplex PCR, while TCRdb's copy carries only in-frame clones and drops some. The sample carries some 60,000 clones, under 85% recorded once. The source was PBMCs, collected from a glioma patient whose treatment included an IDH1 peptide vaccine. These receptors all stem from a man aged 30 to 39 with glioma.

J is TRBJ1-1 and V is TRBV10-3, with 8 bases fitting TRBD1. J was trimmed by 5 bases and V by 11 bases; bases with no gene match: 16. Germline CDR1 is ENHRY and CDR2 is SYGVKD. CDR3 length: 15 residues. The CDR3 region is CAATAGTGGRTEAFF. As DNA, the CDR3 is TGTGCCGCCACAGCGGGAACAGGGGGTCGAACTGAAGCTTTCTTT.

The chain employs TRBV5-1 and TRBJ2-5; D perhaps matches TRBD2 (7 bases). Trimming took 5 bases from V and 3 from J, leaving 11 bases between them. This CDR3 spans 13 amino acids. Looked up from germline, CDR1 is SGHRS and CDR2 is YFSETQ. The CDR3 spells CASRRGGEETQYF. The CDR3 nucleotides are TGCGCCAGCAGGAGAGGGGGGGAAGAGACCCAGTACTTC.

The rearrangement joins TRBV5-6 to TRBJ2-1, with TRBD1 as a possible D gene (6 bases). Between the trimmed V and J ends, which lost 3 bases and 2 bases, there was a span of 15 bases. The germline V gene has CDR1 SGHDT and CDR2 YYEEEE. The CDR3 has 16 amino acids. The CDR3, as DNA: TGTGCCAGCAGCTGGCGACAGGCTGGAACCTACAATGAGCAGTTCTTC. Encoded protein: CASSWRQAGTYNEQFF.